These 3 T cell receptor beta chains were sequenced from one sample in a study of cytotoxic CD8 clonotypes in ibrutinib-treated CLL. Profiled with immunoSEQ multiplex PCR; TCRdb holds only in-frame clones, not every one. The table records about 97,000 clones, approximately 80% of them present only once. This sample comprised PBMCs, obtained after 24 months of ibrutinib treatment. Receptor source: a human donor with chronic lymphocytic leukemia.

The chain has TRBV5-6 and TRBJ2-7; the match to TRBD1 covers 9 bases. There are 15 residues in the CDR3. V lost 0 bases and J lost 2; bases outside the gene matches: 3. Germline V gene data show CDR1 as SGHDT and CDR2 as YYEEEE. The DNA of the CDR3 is TGTGCCAGCAGCTTGGCGGGACAGGGCCCCTACGAGCAGTACTTC. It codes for CASSLAGQGPYEQYF.

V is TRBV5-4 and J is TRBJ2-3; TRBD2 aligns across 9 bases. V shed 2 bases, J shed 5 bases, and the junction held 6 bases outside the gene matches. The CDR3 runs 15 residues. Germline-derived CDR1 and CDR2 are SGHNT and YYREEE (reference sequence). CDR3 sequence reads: CASSLTAGGIDTQYF. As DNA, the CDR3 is TGTGCCAGCAGCTTAACAGCGGGAGGTATAGATACGCAGTATTTT. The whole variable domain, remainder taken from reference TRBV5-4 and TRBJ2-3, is ETGVTQSPTHLIKTRGQQVTLRCSSQSGHNTVSWYQQALGQGPQFIFQYYREEENGRGNFPPRFSGLQFPNYSSELNVNALELDDSALYLCASSLTAGGIDTQYFGPGTRLTVL.

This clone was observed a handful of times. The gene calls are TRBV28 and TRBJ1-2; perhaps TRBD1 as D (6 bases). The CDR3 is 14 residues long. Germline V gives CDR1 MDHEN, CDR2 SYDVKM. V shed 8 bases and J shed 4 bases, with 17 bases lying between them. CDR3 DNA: TGTGCCAGCGGGACATTTAGAACTTCCTATGGCTACACCTTC. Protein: CASGTFRTSYGYTF.